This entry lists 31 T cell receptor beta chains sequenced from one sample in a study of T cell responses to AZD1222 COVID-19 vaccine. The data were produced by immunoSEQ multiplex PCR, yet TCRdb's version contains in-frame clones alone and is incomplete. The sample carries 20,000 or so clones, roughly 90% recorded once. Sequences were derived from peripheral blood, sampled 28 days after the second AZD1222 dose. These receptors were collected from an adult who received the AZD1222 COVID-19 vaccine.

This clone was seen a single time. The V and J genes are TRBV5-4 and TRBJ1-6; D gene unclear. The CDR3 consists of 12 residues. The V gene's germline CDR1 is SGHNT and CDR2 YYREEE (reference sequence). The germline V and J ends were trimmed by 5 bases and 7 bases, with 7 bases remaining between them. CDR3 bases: TGTGCCAGCAGTTGGTACAATTCACCCCTCCACTTT. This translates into CASSWYNSPLHF.

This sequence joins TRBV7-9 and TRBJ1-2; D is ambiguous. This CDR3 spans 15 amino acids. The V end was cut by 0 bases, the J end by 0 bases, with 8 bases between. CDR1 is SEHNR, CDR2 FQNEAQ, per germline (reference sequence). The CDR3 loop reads CASSLALVTNYGYTF. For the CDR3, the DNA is TGTGCCAGCAGCTTAGCCCTTGTGACTAACTATGGCTACACCTTC.

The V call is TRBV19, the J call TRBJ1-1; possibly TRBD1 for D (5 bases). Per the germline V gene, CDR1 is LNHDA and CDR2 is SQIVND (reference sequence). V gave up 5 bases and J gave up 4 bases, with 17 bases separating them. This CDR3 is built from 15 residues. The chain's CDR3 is CASSFSGSAGTEAFF. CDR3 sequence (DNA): TGTGCCAGTAGTTTCTCAGGGTCCGCTGGCACTGAAGCTTTCTTT.

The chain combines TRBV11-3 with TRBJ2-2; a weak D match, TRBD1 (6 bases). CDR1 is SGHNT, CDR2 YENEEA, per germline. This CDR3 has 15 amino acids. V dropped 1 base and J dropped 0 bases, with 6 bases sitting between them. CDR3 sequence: CASSLAGANTGELFF. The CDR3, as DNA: TGTGCCAGCAGCTTAGCAGGGGCGAACACCGGGGAGCTGTTTTTT.

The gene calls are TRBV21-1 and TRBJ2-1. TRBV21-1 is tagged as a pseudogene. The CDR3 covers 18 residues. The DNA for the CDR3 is TGTGCCAGCAGCATCCCAAGGGGTGGGGGAGACTCCTACAATGAGCAGTTCTTC. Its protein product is CASSIPRGGGDSYNEQFF.

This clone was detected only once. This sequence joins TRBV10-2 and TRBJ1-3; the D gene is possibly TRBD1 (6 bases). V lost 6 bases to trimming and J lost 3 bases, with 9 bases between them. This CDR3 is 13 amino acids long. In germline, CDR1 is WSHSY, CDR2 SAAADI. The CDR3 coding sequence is TGCGCCAGCAGCCAGGGGTTTGGAAACACCATATATTTT. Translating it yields CASSQGFGNTIYF.

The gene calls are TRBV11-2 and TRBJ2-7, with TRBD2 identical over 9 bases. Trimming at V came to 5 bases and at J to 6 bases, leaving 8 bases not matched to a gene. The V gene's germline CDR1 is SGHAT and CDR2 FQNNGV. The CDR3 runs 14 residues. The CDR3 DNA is TGTGCCAGCAGCCGAGCCATTAGCGGGGGCGAGCAGTACGTC. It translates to CASSRAISGGEQYV.

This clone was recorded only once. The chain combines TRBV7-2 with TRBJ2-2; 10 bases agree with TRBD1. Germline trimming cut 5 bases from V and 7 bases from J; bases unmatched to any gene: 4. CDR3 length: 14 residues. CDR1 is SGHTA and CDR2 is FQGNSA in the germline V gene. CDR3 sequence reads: CASSGTGAGGELFF. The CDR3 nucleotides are TGTGCCAGCAGCGGGACAGGGGCCGGCGGGGAGCTGTTTTTT.

CDR3 residues: CASSFERTEAFF. The CDR3 DNA sequence: TGTGCCAGCAGCTTTGAACGGACTGAAGCTTTCTTT. The chain combines TRBV11-1 with TRBJ1-1; no definite D call. Germline CDR1 reads SGHAT; CDR2 reads FQDESV (reference sequence). This CDR3 region has 12 residues. V was cut by 3 bases and J by 5 bases, with 7 bases left in between.

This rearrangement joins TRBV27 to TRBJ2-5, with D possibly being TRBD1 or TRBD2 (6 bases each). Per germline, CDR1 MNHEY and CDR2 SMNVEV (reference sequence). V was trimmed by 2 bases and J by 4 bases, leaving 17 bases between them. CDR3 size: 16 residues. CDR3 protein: CASSLRGVGVVETQYF. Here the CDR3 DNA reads TGTGCCAGCAGTTTAAGGGGGGTTGGGGTCGTAGAGACCCAGTACTTC.

The CDR3 coding sequence is TGTGCCTGGCACCCCCGGGACAGGGTGCCAAAACTGTTTTTT. Its translation is CAWHPRDRVPKLFF. This rearrangement joins TRBV30 to TRBJ1-4; 9 bases fit TRBD1. Germline V gene data show CDR1 as GTSNPN and CDR2 as SVGIG (reference sequence). The CDR3 spans 14 residues. Trimming at V came to 5 bases and at J to 10 bases, leaving 11 bases not matched to a gene.

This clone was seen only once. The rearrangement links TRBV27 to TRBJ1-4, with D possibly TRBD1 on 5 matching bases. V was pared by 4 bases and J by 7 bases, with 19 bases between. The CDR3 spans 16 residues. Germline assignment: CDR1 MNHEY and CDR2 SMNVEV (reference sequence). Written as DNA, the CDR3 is TGTGCCAGCAGTTCCCCCCTCGGGCAGGGAAGTGAAAAACTGTTTTTT. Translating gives CASSSPLGQGSEKLFF. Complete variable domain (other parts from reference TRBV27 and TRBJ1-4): EAQVTQNPRYLITVTGKKLTVTCSQNMNHEYMSWYRQDPGLGLRQIYYSMNVEVTDKGDVPEGYKVSRKEKRNFPLILESPSPNQTSLYFCASSSPLGQGSEKLFFGSGTQLSVL.

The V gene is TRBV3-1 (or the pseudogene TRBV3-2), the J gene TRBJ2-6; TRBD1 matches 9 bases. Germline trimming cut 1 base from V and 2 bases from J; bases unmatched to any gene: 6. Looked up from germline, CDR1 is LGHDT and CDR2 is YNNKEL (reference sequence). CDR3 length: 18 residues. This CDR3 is CASSQVTGGKAGANVLTF. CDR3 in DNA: TGTGCCAGCAGCCAAGTAACAGGGGGCAAGGCTGGGGCCAACGTCCTGACTTTC.

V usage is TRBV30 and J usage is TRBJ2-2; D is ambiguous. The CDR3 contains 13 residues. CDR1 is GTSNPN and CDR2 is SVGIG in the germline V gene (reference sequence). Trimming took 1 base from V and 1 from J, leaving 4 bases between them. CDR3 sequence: CAWSALNTGELFF. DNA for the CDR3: TGTGCCTGGAGTGCGCTGAACACCGGGGAGCTGTTTTTT.

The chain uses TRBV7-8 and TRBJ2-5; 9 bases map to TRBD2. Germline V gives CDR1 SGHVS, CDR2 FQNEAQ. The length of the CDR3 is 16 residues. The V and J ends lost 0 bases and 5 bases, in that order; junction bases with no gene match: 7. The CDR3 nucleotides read TGTGCCAGCAGCTTAGCGCAGGGCGCGGGGGGGGAGACCCAGTACTTC. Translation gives CASSLAQGAGGETQYF.

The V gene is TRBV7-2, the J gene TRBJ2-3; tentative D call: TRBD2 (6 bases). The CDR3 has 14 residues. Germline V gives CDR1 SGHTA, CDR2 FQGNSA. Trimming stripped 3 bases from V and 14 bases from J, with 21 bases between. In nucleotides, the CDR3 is TGTGCCAGCAGCTTTTTCCCCACTAGCTCGGTTCGGTATTTT. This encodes CASSFFPTSSVRYF.

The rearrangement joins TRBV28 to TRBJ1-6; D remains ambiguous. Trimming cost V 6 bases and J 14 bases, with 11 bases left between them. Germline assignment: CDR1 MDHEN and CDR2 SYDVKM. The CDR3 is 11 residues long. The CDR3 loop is CASRTPEALHF. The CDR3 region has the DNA TGTGCCAGCAGGACCCCCGAGGCCCTCCACTTT.

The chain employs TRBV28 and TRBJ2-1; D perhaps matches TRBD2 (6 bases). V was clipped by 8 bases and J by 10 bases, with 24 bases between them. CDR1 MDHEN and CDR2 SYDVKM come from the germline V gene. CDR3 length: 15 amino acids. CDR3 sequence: CASARGMGETVEQFF. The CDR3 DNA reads TGTGCCAGCGCGCGGGGAATGGGAGAGACAGTCGAGCAGTTCTTC. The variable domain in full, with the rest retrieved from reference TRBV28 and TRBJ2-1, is DVKVTQSSRYLVKRTGEKVFLECVQDMDHENMFWYRQDPGLGLRLIYFSYDVKMKEKGDIPEGYSVSREKKERFSLILESASTNQTSMYLCASARGMGETVEQFFGPGTRLTVL.

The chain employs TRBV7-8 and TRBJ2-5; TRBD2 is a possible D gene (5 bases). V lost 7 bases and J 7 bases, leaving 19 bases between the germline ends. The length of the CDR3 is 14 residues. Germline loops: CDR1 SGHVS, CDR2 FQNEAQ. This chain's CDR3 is CASMLDSSFVTQYF. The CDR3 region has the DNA TGTGCCAGCATGTTGGACTCCTCCTTTGTGACCCAGTACTTC. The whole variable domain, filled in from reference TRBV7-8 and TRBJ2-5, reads GAGVSQSPRYKVAKRGQDVALRCDPISGHVSLFWYQQALGQGPEFLTYFQNEAQLDKSGLPSDRFFAERPEGSVSTLKIQRTQQEDSAVYLCASMLDSSFVTQYFGPGTRLLVL.

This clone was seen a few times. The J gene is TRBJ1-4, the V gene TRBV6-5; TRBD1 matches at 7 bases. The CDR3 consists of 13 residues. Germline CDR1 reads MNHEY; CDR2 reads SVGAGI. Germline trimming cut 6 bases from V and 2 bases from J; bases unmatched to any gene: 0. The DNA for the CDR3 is TGTGCCAGCAGACAGGGGACTAATGAAAAACTGTTTTTT. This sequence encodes CASRQGTNEKLFF.

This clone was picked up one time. CDR3 sequence (DNA): TGTGCCAGCATAACAGGGGGCGAGACCCAGTACTTC. This encodes CASITGGETQYF. This rearrangement joins TRBV19 to TRBJ2-5; 9 bases fit TRBD1. The CDR3 has 12 residues. Germline CDR1 reads LNHDA; CDR2 reads SQIVND (reference sequence). Trimming cost V 9 bases and J 5 bases; bases outside gene matches: 4.

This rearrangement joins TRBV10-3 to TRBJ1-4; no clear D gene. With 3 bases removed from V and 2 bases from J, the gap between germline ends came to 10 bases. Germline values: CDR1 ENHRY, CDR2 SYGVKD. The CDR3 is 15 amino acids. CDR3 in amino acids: CAISDFGMTNEKLFF. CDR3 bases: TGTGCCATCAGTGATTTTGGTATGACTAATGAAAAACTGTTTTTT.

CDR3 region: CASSEALGMNYEQYV. The CDR3 nucleotides read TGTGCCAGCAGTGAAGCGCTTGGGATGAACTACGAGCAGTACGTC. V is TRBV2 and J is TRBJ2-7; D uncertain. V lost 0 bases to trimming and J lost 3 bases, with 12 bases between them. Germline CDR1 reads SNHLY; CDR2 reads FYNNEI. CDR3 size: 15 residues.

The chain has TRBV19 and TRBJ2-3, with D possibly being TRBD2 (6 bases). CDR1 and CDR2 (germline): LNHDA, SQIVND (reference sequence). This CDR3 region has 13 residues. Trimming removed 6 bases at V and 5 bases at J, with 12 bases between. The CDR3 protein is CASRLAGGDTQYF. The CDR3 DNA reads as TGTGCCAGTAGACTAGCCGGAGGAGATACGCAGTATTTT.

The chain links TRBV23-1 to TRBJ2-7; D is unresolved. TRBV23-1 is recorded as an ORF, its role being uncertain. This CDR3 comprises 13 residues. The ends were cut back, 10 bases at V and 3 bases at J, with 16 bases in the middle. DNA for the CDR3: TGCGCCATCCCGTGGCAGCTTGTCTACGAGCAGTACGTC. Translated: CAIPWQLVYEQYV.

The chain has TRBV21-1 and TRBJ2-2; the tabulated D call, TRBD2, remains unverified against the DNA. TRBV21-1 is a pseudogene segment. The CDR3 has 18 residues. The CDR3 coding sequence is TGTGCCGGCGGGACTAGCGGGGGGACCTGGGAAAACACCGGGGAGCTGTTTTTT. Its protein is CAGGTSGGTWENTGELFF.

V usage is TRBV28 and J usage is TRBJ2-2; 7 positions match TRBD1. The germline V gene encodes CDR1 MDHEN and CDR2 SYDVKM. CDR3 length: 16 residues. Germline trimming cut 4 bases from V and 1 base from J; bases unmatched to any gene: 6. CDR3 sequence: CASSWGQTMNTGELFF. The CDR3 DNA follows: TGTGCCAGCAGTTGGGGACAGACTATGAACACCGGGGAGCTGTTTTTT.

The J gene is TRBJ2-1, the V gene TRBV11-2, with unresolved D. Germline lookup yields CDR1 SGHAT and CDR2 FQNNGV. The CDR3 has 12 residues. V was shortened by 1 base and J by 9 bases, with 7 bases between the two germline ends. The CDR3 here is CASSLVYGEQFF. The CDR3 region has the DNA TGTGCCAGCAGCTTAGTCTACGGTGAGCAGTTCTTC.

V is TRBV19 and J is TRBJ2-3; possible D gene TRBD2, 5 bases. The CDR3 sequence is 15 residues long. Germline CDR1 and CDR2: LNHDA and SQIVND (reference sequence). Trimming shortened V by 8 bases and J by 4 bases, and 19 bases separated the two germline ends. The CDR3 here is CASASGVGKADTQYF. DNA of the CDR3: TGTGCCAGTGCCTCTGGCGTCGGGAAGGCAGATACGCAGTATTTT.

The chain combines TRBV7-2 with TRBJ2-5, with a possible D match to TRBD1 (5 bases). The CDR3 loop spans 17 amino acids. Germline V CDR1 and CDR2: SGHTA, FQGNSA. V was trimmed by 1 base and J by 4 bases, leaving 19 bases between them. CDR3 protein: CASSLGLGAERRETQYF. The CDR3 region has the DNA TGTGCCAGCAGCTTAGGTTTAGGGGCAGAACGGAGAGAGACCCAGTACTTC. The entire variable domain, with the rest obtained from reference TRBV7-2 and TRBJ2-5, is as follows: GAGVSQSPSNKVTEKGKDVELRCDPISGHTALYWYRQSLGQGLEFLIYFQGNSAPDKSGLPSDRFSAERTGGSVSTLTIQRTQQEDSAVYLCASSLGLGAERRETQYFGPGTRLLVL.

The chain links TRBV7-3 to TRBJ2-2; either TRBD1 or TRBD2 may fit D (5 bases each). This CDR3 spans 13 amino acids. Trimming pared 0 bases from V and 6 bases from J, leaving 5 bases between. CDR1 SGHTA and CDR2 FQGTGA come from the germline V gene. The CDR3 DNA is TGTGCCAGCAGCTTAACGGGGGCCGGGGAGCTGTTTTTT. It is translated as CASSLTGAGELFF.